The 20 T cell receptor beta chains below were found in one sample sequenced in a study of tumor and adjacent non-tumor tissue in lung cancer. RNA was extracted from bulk tissue without any cell sorting. Distant lung tissue was collected more than 3 cm away from the tumor edge. The library came from three nested PCR rounds adapted from ARM-PCR protocols. TCRdb re-analysed the multiplex PCR reads in MiXCR, keeping a single row per CDR3 protein. Of roughly 49,000 distinct CDR3 sequences detected, just under 75% appear once; the ten largest clones hold 20% to 25%. Sequences were obtained from distant non-tumor lung tissue. Receptors were obtained from a woman aged 60-70 years with non-small cell lung cancer.

This sequence joins TRBV29-1 and TRBJ1-1, with a weak D call TRBD1 (5 bases). V lost 6 bases, J lost 12 bases, and 20 bases lay in between. This CDR3 has 12 residues. In germline, CDR1 is SQVTM, CDR2 ANQGSEA. Here the CDR3 reads CSVRVRDTGTFF. CDR3 nucleotides: TGCAGCGTCAGGGTCAGGGATACTGGAACTTTCTTT.

As regards this clonotype: The conserved phenylalanine or tryptophan normally closing the CDR3 is absent here, so this likely arose from a read error. V usage is TRBV10-3 and J usage is TRBJ2-1; D gene ambiguous. This CDR3 spans 15 amino acids. Germline loops: CDR1 ENHRY, CDR2 SYGVKD. V was cut by 7 bases and J by 4 bases, with 17 bases left in between. The CDR3 protein is CAITVGSGRYNEQFS. CDR3 in DNA: TGTGCCATCACTGTAGGTAGTGGCAGGTACAATGAGCAGTTCTCC.

The rearrangement uses TRBV5-4 and TRBJ2-6, with TRBD1 matching 9 bases. The CDR3 spans 18 residues. J was trimmed by 1 base and V by 9 bases; bases with no gene match: 14. Germline loops: CDR1 SGHNT, CDR2 YYREEE (reference sequence). The CDR3: CATSRSGTGRSGANVLTF. CDR3 sequence (DNA): TGTGCCACCAGTCGCTCCGGGACAGGGAGGTCTGGGGCCAACGTCCTGACTTTC. Full variable domain (rest looked up from reference TRBV5-4 and TRBJ2-6): ETGVTQSPTHLIKTRGQQVTLRCSSQSGHNTVSWYQQALGQGPQFIFQYYREEENGRGNFPPRFSGLQFPNYSSELNVNALELDDSALYLCATSRSGTGRSGANVLTFGAGSRLTVL.

A note on this clonotype: No conserved phenylalanine or tryptophan is present at the end of the CDR3, so a read error is the likely explanation. No DNA is shown, since the ends of the CDR3 on it are uncertain; the CDR3 is the one TCRdb lists. This chain links TRBV12-3 or TRBV12-4 with TRBJ2-5; the table's D gene call, TRBD1, was not cross checked with the DNA. The length of the CDR3 is 16 amino acids, counting both ends. CDR3 loop: CASRDGQALYQETQYY.

Worth noting for this clonotype: One end of the junction is discordant with germline, which a read error may explain. The V call is TRBV30, the J call TRBJ2-1; 7 bases are a match to TRBD1. Germline V gives CDR1 GTSNPN, CDR2 SVGIG (reference sequence). CDR3 size: 15 residues. The DNA for the CDR3 is TGTGCCTGGAGTATCACCCGGACAGGTTACAATGAACAGTTCTTC. The encoded protein is CAWSITRTGYNEQFF.

The rearrangement joins TRBV6-1 to TRBJ2-3, with TRBD2 as a possible D gene (6 bases). CDR3 length: 17 amino acids. Germline V gene lookup returns CDR1 MNHNS and CDR2 SASEGT. The V end lost 1 base, the J end lost 5 bases, and 19 bases lay between the germline ends. The CDR3 bases are TGTGCCAGCAGTGAAGGACTAGGGAAGGCTGGCATAGATACGCAGTATTTT. Its protein is CASSEGLGKAGIDTQYF.

With respect to this clonotype: An end of the junction does not agree with germline; a read error may underlie this. The chain links TRBV10-3 to TRBJ2-1; 7 bases are shared with TRBD2. Germline CDR1 ENHRY, CDR2 SYGVKD. The CDR3 totals 15 residues. The CDR3 region has the DNA TGTGCCACCAGTGGAACTAGCGACTTGCGGAATGAGCAGTTCTTC. Translated, it gives CATSGTSDLRNEQFF.

As to this clonotype: One junction end disagrees with the germline gene, perhaps due to a read error. V is TRBV4-2 and J is TRBJ1-6, with TRBD1 matching over 7 bases. Germline V gives CDR1 LGHNA, CDR2 YNFKEQ. This CDR3 region has 15 residues. The CDR3 sequence is CASSPQGQLNSPFQF. Here the CDR3 DNA reads TGTGCCAGCAGCCCCCAGGGACAGCTTAATTCACCCTTCCAGTTT.

As concerns this clonotype: This may come from a read error, since a much larger clone is one base off. Without the conserved terminal phenylalanine or tryptophan, this CDR3 likely stems from a read error. This chain links TRBV5-8 with TRBJ2-2; D ambiguous. The CDR3 extends over 11 amino acids. Trimming took off 7 bases at V and 5 bases at J, with 6 bases between the two ends. The germline V gene encodes CDR1 SGHTS and CDR2 YDEGEE. Here the CDR3 reads CASPATGELFS. In DNA form, the CDR3 reads TGTGCCAGCCCAGCGACCGGGGAGCTGTTTTCT.

Points on this clonotype: Sequence at one end of the junction differs from germline and may be a read error. This chain joins TRBV20-1 and TRBJ1-1; TRBD1 agrees at 7 bases. In germline, CDR1 is DFQATT, CDR2 SNEGSKA (reference sequence). The CDR3 totals 15 residues. The CDR3 protein is CSASSWDRQNTESFF. CDR3 nucleotide sequence: TGCAGTGCTAGTAGCTGGGACAGACAGAACACTGAATCTTTTTTT.

About this clonotype: A much larger clone sits a single nucleotide away, making a read error possible. This chain connects TRBV12-3 or TRBV12-4 to TRBJ2-5, with 11 bases matching TRBD2. The CDR3 runs 16 residues. V lost 7 bases to trimming and J lost 5 bases; unmatched junction nucleotides: 12. In DNA form, the CDR3 reads TGTGCCAGCAACATTGGGGCTAGCGGGAGGTTGGAGACCCAGTACTTC. Its protein product is CASNIGASGRLETQYF.

With regard to this clonotype: At one boundary the junction diverges from the germline segment, which might be a read error. V is TRBV7-2 and J is TRBJ2-3, with D uncertain. The CDR3 covers 14 residues. Germline assignment: CDR1 SGHTA and CDR2 FQGNSA. CDR3 bases: TGTGCCAGCAACCCAACGCGGAACACAGATACGCGGTATTTT. Residues: CASNPTRNTDTRYF.

This clonotype has just a few counts. This sequence may be a read error, since a much larger clone differs from it by one base. The chain employs TRBV7-8 and TRBJ1-1, with D possibly matching TRBD1 (5 bases). The germline gives CDR1 SGHVS, CDR2 FQNEAQ. Trimming stripped 4 bases from V and 6 bases from J, with 27 bases between. This CDR3 comprises 18 residues. CDR3 in DNA: TGTGCCAGCAGCTCTAGTTGGGGGGGGATAAATGGTGTCTCTGAAGCTTTCTTT. Translated: CASSSSWGGINGVSEAFF. The full variable domain, completed using reference TRBV7-8 and TRBJ1-1, is GAGVSQSPRYKVAKRGQDVALRCDPISGHVSLFWYQQALGQGPEFLTYFQNEAQLDKSGLPSDRFFAERPEGSVSTLKIQRTQQEDSAVYLCASSSSWGGINGVSEAFFGQGTRLTVV.

A word on this clonotype: The junction does not match germline at one end; this may be a read error. The rearrangement links TRBV12-3 or TRBV12-4 to TRBJ2-3; D may be TRBD1 or TRBD2 (5 bases each). The CDR3 length is 16 residues. The CDR3 DNA sequence: TGTGTCAGCAGTTCAACCGGGATAGGGGCGACAGATACGCAGTTTTTT. Its translation is CVSSSTGIGATDTQFF.

This clonotype was seen more than once but under ten times. V is TRBV4-3 and J is TRBJ2-3; D is ambiguous. This CDR3 contains 15 residues. Trimming shortened V by 4 bases and J by 1 base, and 12 bases separated the two germline ends. CDR1 and CDR2 (germline): LGHNA, YSLEER. This chain's CDR3 is CASSRETSGTDTQYF. CDR3 sequence (DNA): TGCGCCAGCAGCCGCGAGACAAGTGGCACAGATACGCAGTATTTT.

Judged by abundance, this clonotype is medium-sized. V usage is TRBV4-3 and J usage is TRBJ2-3, with D unresolved. Germline values: CDR1 LGHNA, CDR2 YSLEER. Trimming took off 1 base at V and 1 base at J, with 9 bases between the two ends. The CDR3 is made up of 15 amino acids. The CDR3 here is CASSQGRLRTDTQYF. The CDR3 bases are TGCGCCAGCAGCCAAGGGCGACTGCGCACAGATACGCAGTATTTT.

For this clonotype: Since the CDR3 does not end with the conserved phenylalanine or tryptophan, this likely comes from a read error. The chain has TRBV28 and TRBJ1-1; D call uncertain. The germline CDR1 and CDR2 sequences are MDHEN and SYDVKM. V was cut by 1 base and J by 3 bases, with 12 bases left in between. CDR3 length equals 15 residues. The CDR3 loop is CASSLSPPTYTEAFI. In nucleotides, the CDR3 is TGTGCCAGCAGTTTATCGCCTCCTACCTACACTGAAGCTTTCATC.

Comments on this clonotype: A junction end diverges from the germline sequence, so it may reflect a read error. The CDR3 here is CVSSLQGDTCEQYF. For the CDR3, the DNA is TGTGTCAGCAGTTTACAGGGGGACACCTGCGAGCAGTACTTC. The rearrangement joins TRBV6-2 or TRBV6-3 to TRBJ2-7, with TRBD1 matching 8 bases. The germline CDR1 and CDR2 sequences are MNHEY and SVGEGT. There are 14 residues in the CDR3.

The chain combines TRBV6-2 or TRBV6-3 with TRBJ2-2; maybe TRBD2 (5 bases). From germline, CDR1 is MNHEY and CDR2 SVGEGT. V was shortened by 2 bases and J by 15 bases, with 28 bases between the two germline ends. The length of the CDR3 is 17 residues. CDR3 in DNA: TGTGCCAGCAGTTACACCCAACAGAGGGCCAACACCGAGGAATTGTTTTTT. Translation: CASSYTQQRANTEELFF.

Note on this clonotype: This sequence may be a read error, since a much larger clone differs from it by one base. The J gene is TRBJ2-5, the V gene TRBV11-2; 11 nucleotides agree with TRBD1. CDR1 and CDR2 (germline): SGHAT, FQNNGV. After removal of 4 bases from V and 7 bases from J, the junction contained 8 bases not matched to a gene. The CDR3 consists of 15 residues. The CDR3 sequence: CASSSGQGAPGTQYF. The CDR3 DNA sequence: TGTGCCAGCAGCTCCGGACAGGGGGCACCTGGGACCCAGTACTTC.